These 6 T cell receptor beta chains share one sample of origin, sequenced in a study of T-cell memory formation after mild COVID-19. MiXCR, applied by TCRdb to the 5' RACE reads, yields one record per CDR3 protein. The sample shows fewer than 350,000 distinct CDR3 sequences, approximately 15% of them seen only once. Sequenced sample: PBMCs or a T cell subset sorted from them (not recorded which). These receptors came from a man aged 18 to 30 who had mild COVID-19 (a few samples of this study predate the infection). Cell type and time point are not known.

The chain couples TRBV20-1 to TRBJ2-3, with 11 bases lining up with TRBD2. CDR3 length: 18 residues. Looked up from germline, CDR1 is DFQATT and CDR2 is SNEGSKA (reference sequence). With V trimmed by 6 bases and J by 5 bases, 19 bases remained unmatched. In DNA, the CDR3 is TGCAGTGCCTCGCCCCTAGCGGGGGGCCACGCCTCCGTAGATACGCAGTATTTT. Translation: CSASPLAGGHASVDTQYF.

V is TRBV6-2 or TRBV6-3 and J is TRBJ2-7, with a weak D call TRBD2 (6 bases). The germline CDR1 and CDR2 sequences are MNHEY and SVGEGT. The V end was cut by 8 bases, the J end by 2 bases, with 19 bases between. This CDR3 region has 15 residues. CDR3 residues: CASLQKQGGTYEQYF. CDR3 nucleotide sequence: TGTGCCAGCCTACAAAAGCAGGGAGGCACCTACGAGCAGTACTTC.

The rearrangement links TRBV4-1 to TRBJ1-3; possible D gene TRBD1, 6 bases. V dropped 4 bases and J dropped 2 bases, with 12 bases sitting between them. The CDR3 is 15 residues long. Looked up from germline, CDR1 is MGHRA and CDR2 is YSYEKL. The CDR3, as DNA: TGCGCCAGCAGCCCGGGGGCAAAGGCTGGAAACACCATATATTTT. This sequence encodes CASSPGAKAGNTIYF.

The rearrangement uses TRBV7-2 and TRBJ2-3, with D maybe TRBD1 (6 bases). Trimming removed 1 base at V and 5 bases at J, with 13 bases between. The CDR3 runs 15 residues. Germline V gene lookup returns CDR1 SGHTA and CDR2 FQGNSA. For the CDR3, the DNA is TGTGCCAGCAGCTTAGACTTGGGGGCGGGAGATACGCAGTATTTT. Its translation is CASSLDLGAGDTQYF.

This clonotype was seen ten or more times. This chain joins TRBV7-2 and TRBJ2-7; D might be TRBD2 (6 bases). The germline V gene has CDR1 SGHTA and CDR2 FQGNSA. The CDR3 loop spans 13 amino acids. V was trimmed by 7 bases and J by 7 bases, leaving 17 bases between them. The CDR3 spells CASTQTGAREQYF. The CDR3 coding sequence is TGTGCCAGCACCCAGACGGGAGCGAGAGAGCAGTACTTC.

This clonotype occurred a few times. The J gene is TRBJ1-3, the V gene TRBV25-1; no clear D gene. The CDR3 loop spans 12 amino acids. Looked up from germline, CDR1 is MGHDK and CDR2 is SYGVNS. V lost 6 bases, J lost 0 bases, and 3 bases lay in between. The CDR3 reads CASRSSGNTIYF. The CDR3 DNA reads TGTGCCAGCAGGAGCTCTGGAAACACCATATATTTT.